The entry below gives a single T cell receptor (beta chain) sequence along with its context. The V and J ends lost 7 bases and 0 bases respectively, with 19 bases between them. Germline V gives CDR1 SGHAT, CDR2 FQNNGV. This CDR3 has 16 amino acids. Authors' data handling: Amplification from reference gene primers served as the basis for estimated nucleated cell counts. Measured with immunoSEQ multiplex PCR; TCRdb has only the in-frame clones, and not every one. Clone size and the V and J calls come from that table; the DNA yielded D and trimming. The data contain 150,000 or so clones, 70% to 90% of them seen just once; the ten biggest clones take up around 8%. This entry comes from a study of blood T cell repertoires in COVID-19. Study-wide context: Samples of COVID-19 (acute and convalescent) were obtained from the United States, Italy and Spain. In each case, the material was cDNA or gDNA derived from T cells, B-cell-depleted T cells, or PBMCs.

Seattle patient enrollment occurred during active infection, with longitudinal follow-up thereafter. The chain recombines TRBV11-2 with TRBJ2-7; tentative D call: TRBD2 (5 bases). This sequence was found in a woman in her sixties with COVID-19, enrolled during active disease. Sequencing was carried out using peripheral blood. The CDR3 protein is CASIPGSSLNSYEQYF. CDR3 DNA: TGTGCCAGCATCCCCGGGTCTAGCTTGAACTCCTACGAGCAGTACTTC. The full variable domain, completed using reference TRBV11-2 and TRBJ2-7, is EAGVAQSPRYKIIEKRQSVAFWCNPISGHATLYWYQQILGQGPKLLIQFQNNGVVDDSQLPKDRFSAERLKGVDSTLKIQPAKLEDSAVYLCASIPGSSLNSYEQYFGPGTRLTVT.